The source of this T cell receptor beta chain is a study of patients with pleural tuberculosis. The CDR3 totals 11 residues. V gave up 0 bases and J gave up 9 bases, with 5 bases separating them. Germline V lookup: CDR1 MGHRA, CDR2 YSYEKL. This clonotype was recorded many times. TCRdb reprocessed the reads via MiXCR and lists one record per CDR3 protein. The table records tens of thousands of distinct CDR3 sequences, around 6.7% of them present only once. The receptor was derived from a human donor with pleural tuberculosis. The chain joins TRBV4-1 to TRBJ2-5; D gene unclear. The CDR3 region has the DNA TGCGCCAGCAGCCAAGATCAAGCCCAGTACTTC. Encoded protein: CASSQDQAQYF.